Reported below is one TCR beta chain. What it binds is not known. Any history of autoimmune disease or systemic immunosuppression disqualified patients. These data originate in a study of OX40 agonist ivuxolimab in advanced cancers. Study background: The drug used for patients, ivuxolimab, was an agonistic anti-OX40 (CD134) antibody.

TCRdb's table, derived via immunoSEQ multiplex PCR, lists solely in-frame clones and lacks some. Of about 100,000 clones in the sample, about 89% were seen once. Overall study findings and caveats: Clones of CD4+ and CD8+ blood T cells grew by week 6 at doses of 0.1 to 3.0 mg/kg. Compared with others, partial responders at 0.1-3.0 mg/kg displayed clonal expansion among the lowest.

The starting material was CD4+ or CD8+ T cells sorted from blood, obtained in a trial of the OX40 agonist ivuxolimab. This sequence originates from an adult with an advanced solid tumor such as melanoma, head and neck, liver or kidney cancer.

The DNA for the CDR3 is TGTGCCAGCAGTGTCCTACAGGGAAGCTACAATGAGCAGTTCTTC. This encodes CASSVLQGSYNEQFF. This chain links TRBV2 with TRBJ2-1, with a weak D call TRBD1 (6 bases). CDR1 and CDR2 (germline): SNHLY, FYNNEI. Between the trimmed V and J ends, which lost 4 bases and 3 bases, there was a span of 13 bases. This CDR3 spans 15 amino acids.